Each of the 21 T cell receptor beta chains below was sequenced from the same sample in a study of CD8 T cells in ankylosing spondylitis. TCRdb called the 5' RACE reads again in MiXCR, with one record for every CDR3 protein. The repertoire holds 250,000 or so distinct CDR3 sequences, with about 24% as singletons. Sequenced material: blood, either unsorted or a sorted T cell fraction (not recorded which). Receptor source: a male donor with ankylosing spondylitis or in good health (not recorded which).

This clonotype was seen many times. The CDR3 region has the DNA TGCGCCAGCAGAACATCGGAATTCGGTCAGCCCCAGCATTTT. Its protein product is CASRTSEFGQPQHF. The genes are TRBV4-1 and TRBJ1-5; D is uncertain. Germline-derived CDR1 and CDR2 are MGHRA and YSYEKL. Trimming left V 6 bases short and J 6 bases short, with 15 bases between. The CDR3 runs 14 residues.

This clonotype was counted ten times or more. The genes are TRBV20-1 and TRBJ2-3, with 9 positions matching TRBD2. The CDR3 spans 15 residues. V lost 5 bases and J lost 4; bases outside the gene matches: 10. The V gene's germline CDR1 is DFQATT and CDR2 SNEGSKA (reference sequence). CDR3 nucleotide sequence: TGCAGTGCTCAGCGCAGCGGGGGGAACGCAGATACGCAGTATTTT. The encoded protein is CSAQRSGGNADTQYF.

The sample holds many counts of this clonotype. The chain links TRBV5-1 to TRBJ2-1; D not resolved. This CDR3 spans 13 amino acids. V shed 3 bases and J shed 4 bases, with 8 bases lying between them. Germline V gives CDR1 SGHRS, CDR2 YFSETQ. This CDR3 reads CASSSALYNEQFF. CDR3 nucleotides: TGCGCCAGCAGCTCCGCGTTATACAATGAGCAGTTCTTC. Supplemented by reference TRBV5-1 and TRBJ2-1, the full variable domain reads KAGVTQTPRYLIKTRGQQVTLSCSPISGHRSVSWYQQTPGQGLQFLFEYFSETQRNKGNFPGRFSGRQFSNSRSEMNVSTLELGDSALYLCASSSALYNEQFFGPGTRLTVL.

As DNA, the CDR3 is TGTGCCAGCAGCTTAGGACGCGCGATGGAGCAGTACTTC. Translation gives CASSLGRAMEQYF. This chain uses TRBV7-2 with TRBJ2-7; D unclear. The CDR3 has 13 residues. Germline values: CDR1 SGHTA, CDR2 FQGNSA. V lost 1 base, J lost 7 bases, and 11 bases lay in between.

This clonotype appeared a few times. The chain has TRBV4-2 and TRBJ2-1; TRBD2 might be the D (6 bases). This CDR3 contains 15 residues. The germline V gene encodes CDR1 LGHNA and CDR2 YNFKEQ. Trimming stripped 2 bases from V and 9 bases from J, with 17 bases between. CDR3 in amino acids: CASSQTRDVWGEQFF. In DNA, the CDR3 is TGTGCCAGCAGCCAAACGCGGGACGTCTGGGGTGAGCAGTTCTTC.

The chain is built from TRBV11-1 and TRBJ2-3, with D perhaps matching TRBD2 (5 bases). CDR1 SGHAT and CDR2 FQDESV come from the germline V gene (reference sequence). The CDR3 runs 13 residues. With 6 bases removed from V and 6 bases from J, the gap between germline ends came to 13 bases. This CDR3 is CASRLPGMDTQYF. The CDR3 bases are TGTGCCAGCAGGCTACCGGGGATGGATACGCAGTATTTT.

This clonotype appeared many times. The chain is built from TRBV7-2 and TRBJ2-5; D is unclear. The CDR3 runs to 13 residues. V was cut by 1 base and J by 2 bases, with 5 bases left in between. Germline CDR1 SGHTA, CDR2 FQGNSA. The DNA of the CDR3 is TGTGCCAGCAGCTTAGGGGGTCAAGAGACCCAGTACTTC. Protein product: CASSLGGQETQYF.

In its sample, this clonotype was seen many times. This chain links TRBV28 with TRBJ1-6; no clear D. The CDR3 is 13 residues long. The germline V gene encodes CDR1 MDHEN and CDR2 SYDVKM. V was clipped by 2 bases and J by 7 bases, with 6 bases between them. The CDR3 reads CASSLGSNSPLHF. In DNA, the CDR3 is TGTGCCAGCAGTTTAGGTTCAAATTCACCCCTCCACTTT.

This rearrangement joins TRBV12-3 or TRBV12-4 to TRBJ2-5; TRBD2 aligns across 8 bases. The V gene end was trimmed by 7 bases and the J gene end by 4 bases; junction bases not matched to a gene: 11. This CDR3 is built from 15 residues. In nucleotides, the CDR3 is TGTGCCAGCACCCATCGAGGACGGGGGGGAGAGACCCAGTACTTC. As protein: CASTHRGRGGETQYF.

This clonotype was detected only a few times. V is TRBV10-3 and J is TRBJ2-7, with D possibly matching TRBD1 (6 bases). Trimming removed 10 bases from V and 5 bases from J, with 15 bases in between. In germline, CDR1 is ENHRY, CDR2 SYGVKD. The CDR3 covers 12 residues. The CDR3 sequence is CATQGSGDEQYF. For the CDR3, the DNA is TGTGCCACCCAGGGGTCTGGCGACGAGCAGTACTTC.

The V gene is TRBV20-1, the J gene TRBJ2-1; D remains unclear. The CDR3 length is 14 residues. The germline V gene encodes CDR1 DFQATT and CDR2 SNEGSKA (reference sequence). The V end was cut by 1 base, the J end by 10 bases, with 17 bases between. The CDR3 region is CSARAPRSVREQFF. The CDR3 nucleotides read TGCAGTGCTAGAGCCCCCCGGAGCGTCCGGGAGCAGTTCTTC.

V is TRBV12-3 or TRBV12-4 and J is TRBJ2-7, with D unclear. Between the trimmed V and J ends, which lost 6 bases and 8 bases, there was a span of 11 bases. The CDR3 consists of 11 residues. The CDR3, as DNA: TGTGCCAGCAGCCGATACACCAAGCAGTACTTC. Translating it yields CASSRYTKQYF.

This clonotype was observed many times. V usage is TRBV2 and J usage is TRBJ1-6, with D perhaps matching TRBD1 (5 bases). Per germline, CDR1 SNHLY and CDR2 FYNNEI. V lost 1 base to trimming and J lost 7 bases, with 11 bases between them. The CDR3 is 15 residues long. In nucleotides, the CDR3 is TGTGCCAGCAGTGAAGACAAGGGGTGGAATTCACCCCTCCACTTT. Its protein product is CASSEDKGWNSPLHF.

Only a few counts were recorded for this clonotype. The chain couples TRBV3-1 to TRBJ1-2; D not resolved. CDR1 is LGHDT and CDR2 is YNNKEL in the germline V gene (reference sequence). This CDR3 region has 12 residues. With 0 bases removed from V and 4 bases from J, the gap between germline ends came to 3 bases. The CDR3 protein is CASSQDPYGYTF. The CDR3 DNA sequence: TGTGCCAGCAGCCAAGATCCCTATGGCTACACCTTC.

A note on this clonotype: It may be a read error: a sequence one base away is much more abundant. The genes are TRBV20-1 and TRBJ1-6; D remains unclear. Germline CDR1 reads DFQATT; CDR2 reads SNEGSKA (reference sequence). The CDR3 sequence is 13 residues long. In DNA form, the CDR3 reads TGCAGTGCTAGTAGGCAGAATAATTCACCCCTCTACTTT. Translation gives CSASRQNNSPLYF.

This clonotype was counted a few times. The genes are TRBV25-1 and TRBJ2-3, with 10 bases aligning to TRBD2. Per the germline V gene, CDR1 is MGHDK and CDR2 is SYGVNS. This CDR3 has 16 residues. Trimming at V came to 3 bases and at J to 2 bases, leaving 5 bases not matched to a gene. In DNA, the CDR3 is TGTGCCAGCAGTGATTCTAGCGGGGGCGTCACAGATACGCAGTATTTT. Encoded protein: CASSDSSGGVTDTQYF.

DNA of the CDR3: TGCAGTGCAAAGACAGGGATGGGTCAGCCCCAGCATTTT. Encoded protein: CSAKTGMGQPQHF. The V gene is TRBV20-1, the J gene TRBJ1-5; 7 bases fit TRBD1. The CDR3 has 13 residues. The V gene's germline CDR1 is DFQATT and CDR2 SNEGSKA (reference sequence). V trimming: 6 bases; J trimming: 6 bases; junction bases outside the gene matches: 8.

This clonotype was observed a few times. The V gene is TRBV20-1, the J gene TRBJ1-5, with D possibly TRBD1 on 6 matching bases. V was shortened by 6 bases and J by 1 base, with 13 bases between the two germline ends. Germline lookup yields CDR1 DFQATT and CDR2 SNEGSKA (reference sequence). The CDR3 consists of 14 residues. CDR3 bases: TGCAGTGCACAGGGTTGGGGGAGCAATCAGCCCCAGCATTTT. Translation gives CSAQGWGSNQPQHF.

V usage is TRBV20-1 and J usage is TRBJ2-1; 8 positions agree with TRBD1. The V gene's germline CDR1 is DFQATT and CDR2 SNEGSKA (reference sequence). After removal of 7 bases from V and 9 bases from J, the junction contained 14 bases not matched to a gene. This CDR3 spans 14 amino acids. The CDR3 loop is CSGKRFAGGGEQFF. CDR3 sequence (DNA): TGCAGTGGAAAGAGGTTTGCAGGGGGCGGTGAGCAGTTCTTC.

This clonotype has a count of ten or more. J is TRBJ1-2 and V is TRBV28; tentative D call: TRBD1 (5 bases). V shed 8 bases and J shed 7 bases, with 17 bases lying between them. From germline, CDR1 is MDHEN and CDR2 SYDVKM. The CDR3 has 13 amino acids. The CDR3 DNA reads TGTGCCAGCCGAACCGGGACCAAAGGTGGCTACACCTTC. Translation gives CASRTGTKGGYTF.

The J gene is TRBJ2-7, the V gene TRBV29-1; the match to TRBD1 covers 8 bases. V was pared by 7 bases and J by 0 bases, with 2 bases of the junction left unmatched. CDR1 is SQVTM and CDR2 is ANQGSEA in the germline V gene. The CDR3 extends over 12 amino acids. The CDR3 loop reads CSGGQGSYEQYF. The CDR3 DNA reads TGCAGCGGAGGACAGGGCTCCTACGAGCAGTACTTC.